A single sample is the source of the 14 T cell receptor beta chains below, sequenced in a study of blood T cell repertoires in COVID-19 (TCRdb year 2020). Libraries were built with the immunoSEQ multiplex PCR assay. As stored in TCRdb, this immuneACCESS dataset retains in-frame rearrangements with V and J assigned. A fraction of the clones does not appear; measured against another copy, unresolved V genes explain less than half of the discrepancy, and the remainder lacks a known reason. This sample is represented by approximately 96,000 clones; 70% to 90% of them were singletons. Together, the top ten hold around 3.9% of the sample. The sample taken for sequencing was peripheral blood. Receptors were obtained from a human donor with COVID-19, enrolled during active disease. The donor label of this sample is uncertain.

This chain connects TRBV15 to TRBJ1-1, with D possibly being TRBD1 (5 bases). This CDR3 is built from 14 residues. Trimming took 0 bases from V and 5 from J, leaving 10 bases between them. The germline CDR1 and CDR2 sequences are LNHNV and YYDKDF (reference sequence). CDR3 in DNA: TGTGCCACCAGCAGAGAGGCGGGGGAGACTGAAGCTTTCTTT. Encoded protein: CATSREAGETEAFF.

This CDR3 is CATSEVTGGQMETQYF. The CDR3 region has the DNA TGTGCCACCAGTGAAGTAACAGGGGGGCAAATGGAGACCCAGTACTTC. V is TRBV24-1 and J is TRBJ2-5, with 8 bases fitting TRBD1. CDR3 length: 16 amino acids. The V and J ends lost 4 bases and 5 bases, in that order; junction bases with no gene match: 11. Germline V gene data show CDR1 as KGHDR and CDR2 as SFDVKD.

V gene TRBV5-1 combines with J gene TRBJ1-1; 7 bases are shared with TRBD1. The V gene's germline CDR1 is SGHRS and CDR2 YFSETQ. The CDR3 contains 16 residues. The trim removed 3 bases at V and 0 bases at J, leaving 8 bases unmatched. CDR3: CASSWGQSILNTEAFF. In DNA, the CDR3 is TGCGCCAGCAGCTGGGGACAGTCAATCTTGAACACTGAAGCTTTCTTT.

J is TRBJ1-2 and V is TRBV6-5; TRBD1 matches at 8 bases. The CDR3 covers 13 residues. V lost 4 bases, J lost 6 bases, and 4 bases stayed unmatched. The germline V gene has CDR1 MNHEY and CDR2 SVGAGI. CDR3 nucleotides: TGTGCCAGCAGTTCCCAGGGGGCGGATGGCTACACCTTC. This translates into CASSSQGADGYTF.

The chain has TRBV3-1 (or the pseudogene TRBV3-2) and TRBJ1-5; D is unclear. The V end lost 1 base, the J end lost 0 bases, and 4 bases lay between the germline ends. The V gene's germline CDR1 is LGHDT and CDR2 YNNKEL (reference sequence). The CDR3 has 14 residues. In nucleotides, the CDR3 is TGTGCCAGCAGCCAAGCAGATAGCAATCAGCCCCAGCATTTT. Translating gives CASSQADSNQPQHF.

The rearrangement joins TRBV5-5 to TRBJ1-3; D is undetermined. Trimming removed 0 bases from V and 0 bases from J, with 4 bases in between. The CDR3 is made up of 14 amino acids. Germline CDR1 is SGHKS and CDR2 is YYEKEE (reference sequence). The CDR3 DNA sequence: TGTGCCAGCAGCTTGGGACACTCTGGAAACACCATATATTTT. Translated, it gives CASSLGHSGNTIYF.

The CDR3 DNA sequence: TGCAGCGTTGAGGCAGCCTACGAGCAGTACTTC. Its translation: CSVEAAYEQYF. The gene calls are TRBV29-1 and TRBJ2-7; no reliable D call. This CDR3 has 11 amino acids. Trimming removed 3 bases at V and 2 bases at J, with 5 bases between. Germline V gives CDR1 SQVTM, CDR2 ANQGSEA.

The CDR3 sequence is CASSSGTGQQETQYF. CDR3 DNA sequence: TGCGCCAGCAGTTCCGGGACAGGGCAACAAGAGACCCAGTACTTC. This chain uses TRBV5-1 with TRBJ2-5, with 9 bases lining up with TRBD1. Unmatched junction bases numbered 7, after V lost 5 bases and J lost 2 bases. Germline CDR1 and CDR2: SGHRS and YFSETQ. CDR3 length: 15 residues.

There are many counts of this clone. V usage is TRBV16 and J usage is TRBJ1-2; the D gene is possibly TRBD1 (5 bases). The CDR3 extends over 18 amino acids. Germline values: CDR1 KGHSY, CDR2 FQNENV. V lost 1 base and J 2 bases, leaving 20 bases between the germline ends. The CDR3 spells CASSQWSGSYNENYGYTF. The DNA of the CDR3 is TGTGCCAGCAGCCAATGGTCAGGGTCCTATAATGAAAACTATGGCTACACCTTC.

The genes are TRBV4-1 and TRBJ1-6; D perhaps matches TRBD1 (6 bases). The ends were cut back, 1 base at V and 7 bases at J, with 14 bases in the middle. Germline V gene data show CDR1 as MGHRA and CDR2 as YSYEKL. CDR3 length: 16 residues. The DNA for the CDR3 is TGCGCCAGCAGCCAAGTAGGGGGGGTAGAGAATTCACCCCTCCACTTT. Its protein product is CASSQVGGVENSPLHF.

The V and J genes are TRBV28 and TRBJ1-6; tentatively, D is TRBD1 (6 bases). The CDR3 sequence is 12 residues long. From germline, CDR1 is MDHEN and CDR2 SYDVKM. V lost 10 bases and J 7 bases, leaving 11 bases between the germline ends. CDR3 nucleotides: TGTGCCACCCCAGGGGCGAATTCACCCCTCCACTTT. Protein product: CATPGANSPLHF. Full variable domain (missing parts from reference TRBV28 and TRBJ1-6): DVKVTQSSRYLVKRTGEKVFLECVQDMDHENMFWYRQDPGLGLRLIYFSYDVKMKEKGDIPEGYSVSREKKERFSLILESASTNQTSMYLCATPGANSPLHFGNGTRLTVT.

This rearrangement joins TRBV5-4 to TRBJ1-2; weak D call: TRBD1 (6 bases). This CDR3 has 16 amino acids. Per germline, CDR1 SGHNT and CDR2 YYREEE (reference sequence). V lost 1 base and J lost 2, with 15 bases in between. The CDR3, as DNA: TGTGCCAGCAGCTTGCCCCTCGGGCAGGGGAACTATGGCTACACCTTC. Translated: CASSLPLGQGNYGYTF.

The chain employs TRBV2 and TRBJ1-3; D unclear. V was shortened by 0 bases and J by 0 bases, with 12 bases between the two germline ends. Germline CDR1 reads SNHLY; CDR2 reads FYNNEI. The CDR3 runs 17 residues. The CDR3 DNA sequence: TGTGCCAGCAGTGAAGCGCGGAATACGAACTCTGGAAACACCATATATTTT. This encodes CASSEARNTNSGNTIYF.

A few counts support this clone. The genes are TRBV3-1 (or the pseudogene TRBV3-2) and TRBJ2-7; no definite D call. CDR1 and CDR2 from the germline V gene are LGHDT and YNNKEL (reference sequence). With 4 bases removed from V and 4 bases from J, the gap between germline ends came to 5 bases. The CDR3 totals 11 residues. The CDR3 sequence: CASSLYYEQYF. In DNA, the CDR3 is TGTGCCAGCAGCCTGTATTACGAGCAGTACTTC.